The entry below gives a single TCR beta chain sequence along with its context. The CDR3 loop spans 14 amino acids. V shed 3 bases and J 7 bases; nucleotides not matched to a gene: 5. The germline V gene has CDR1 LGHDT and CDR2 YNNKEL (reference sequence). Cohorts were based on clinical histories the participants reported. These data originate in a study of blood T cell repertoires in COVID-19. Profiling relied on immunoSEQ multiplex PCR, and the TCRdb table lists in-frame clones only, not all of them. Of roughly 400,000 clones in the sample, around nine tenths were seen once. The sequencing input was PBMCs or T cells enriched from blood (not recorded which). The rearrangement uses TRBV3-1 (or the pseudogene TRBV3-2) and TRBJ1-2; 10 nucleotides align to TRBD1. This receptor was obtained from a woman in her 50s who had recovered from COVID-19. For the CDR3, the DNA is TGTGCCAGCAGCCAGGTCGGGACAGGGGTTGGCTACACCTTC. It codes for CASSQVGTGVGYTF.